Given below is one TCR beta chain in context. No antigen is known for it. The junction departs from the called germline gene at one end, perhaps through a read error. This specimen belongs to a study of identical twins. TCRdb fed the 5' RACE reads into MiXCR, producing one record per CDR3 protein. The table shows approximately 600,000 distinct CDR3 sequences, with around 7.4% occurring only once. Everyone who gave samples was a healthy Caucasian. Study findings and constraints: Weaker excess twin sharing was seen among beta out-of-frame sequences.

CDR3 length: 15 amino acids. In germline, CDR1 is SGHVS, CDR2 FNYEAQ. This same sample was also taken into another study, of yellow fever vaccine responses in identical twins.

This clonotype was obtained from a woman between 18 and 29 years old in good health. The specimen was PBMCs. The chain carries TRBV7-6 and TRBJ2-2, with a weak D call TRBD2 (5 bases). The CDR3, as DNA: TGTGCCAGCAGCTTAGCCAGGATAGACACCGGGGAGCTGGTTTTT. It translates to CASSLARIDTGELVF.